Each of the 17 T cell receptor beta chains below was sequenced from the same sample in a study of OX40 agonist ivuxolimab in advanced cancers. Data came from immunoSEQ multiplex PCR; TCRdb stores just in-frame clones and leaves some out. The sample has 29,000 or so clones; around nine tenths are singletons. Sample: CD4+ or CD8+ T cells sorted from blood, taken in a trial of the OX40 agonist ivuxolimab. These receptors came from an adult with an advanced solid tumor such as melanoma, head and neck, liver or kidney cancer.

This clone has a handful of counts. Additional DNA sequences in this sample encode the identical CDR3. The chain is built from TRBV25-1 and TRBJ2-7; D could derive from TRBD1 or TRBD2 (5 bases each). Trimming took 2 bases from V and 2 from J, leaving 10 bases between them. This CDR3 region has 14 residues. Germline V gene sequence: CDR1 MGHDK, CDR2 SYGVNS. CDR3 sequence reads: CASSEGGRPYEQYF. The CDR3 bases are TGTGCCAGCAGTGAAGGGGGACGGCCCTACGAGCAGTACTTC.

The chain uses TRBV13 and TRBJ2-6, with D possibly TRBD2 on 6 matching bases. The CDR3 contains 21 residues. Germline CDR1 reads PRHDT; CDR2 reads FYEKMQ (reference sequence). The V end lost 5 bases, the J end lost 4 bases, and 30 bases lay between the germline ends. The CDR3 nucleotides read TGTGCCAGCAGCGTACAAATCCCTCTCGACCGGGGGTTTTACGGGGCCAACGTCCTGACTTTC. Its translation: CASSVQIPLDRGFYGANVLTF.

This clone was seen only a few times. The chain joins TRBV7-7 to TRBJ1-1; D is possibly TRBD1 (5 bases). Germline lookup yields CDR1 SSHAT and CDR2 FNYEAQ (reference sequence). Trimming took off 5 bases at V and 2 bases at J, with 12 bases between the two ends. The length of the CDR3 is 14 residues. The CDR3 coding sequence is TGTGCCAGCAGCGCGGGGGGGAACAACACTGAAGCTTTCTTT. It codes for CASSAGGNNTEAFF. The whole variable domain, filled in from reference TRBV7-7 and TRBJ1-1, reads GAGVSQSPRYKVTKRGQDVTLRCDPISSHATLYWYQQALGQGPEFLTYFNYEAQPDKSGLPSDRFSAERPEGSISTLTIQRTEQRDSAMYRCASSAGGNNTEAFFGQGTRLTVV.

The rearrangement links TRBV4-2 to TRBJ2-2; 8 positions match TRBD1. Germline lookup yields CDR1 LGHNA and CDR2 YNFKEQ. The length of the CDR3 is 15 residues. Losses at the gene ends were 4 bases for V and 1 base for J; bases not matched to a gene: 2. The chain's CDR3 is CASSLGTGNTGELFF. In DNA, the CDR3 is TGTGCCAGCAGCCTCGGGACAGGGAACACCGGGGAGCTGTTTTTT.

A single count supports this clone. The genes are TRBV19 and TRBJ2-7, with 7 bases fitting TRBD1. The J segment lost 1 base and the V segment lost 6 bases, leaving 6 bases of the junction unmatched. The CDR3 has 14 residues. Germline V gene data show CDR1 as LNHDA and CDR2 as SQIVND (reference sequence). In nucleotides, the CDR3 is TGTGCCAGTAGCCTTGGGGGACAGTCCTACGAGCAGTACTTC. The encoded protein is CASSLGGQSYEQYF.

The gene calls are TRBV4-2 and TRBJ1-1; D not certain. V shed 4 bases and J shed 0 bases, with 9 bases lying between them. Germline CDR1 is LGHNA and CDR2 is YNFKEQ. This CDR3 has 14 residues. The CDR3 DNA sequence: TGTGCCAGCAGCCTCCGACTCTTGAACACTGAAGCTTTCTTT. Its translation: CASSLRLLNTEAFF.

This clone was counted once. The genes are TRBV7-3 and TRBJ2-1; 11 bases agree with TRBD2. CDR3 length: 15 amino acids. Germline V lookup: CDR1 SGHTA, CDR2 FQGTGA. Losses at the gene ends were 2 bases for V and 15 bases for J; bases not matched to a gene: 12. The CDR3 here is CASSLSLAGGGEMFF. Here the CDR3 DNA reads TGTGCCAGCAGCTTATCCCTAGCGGGAGGTGGAGAGATGTTCTTC.

V gene TRBV5-6 combines with J gene TRBJ2-7; D is ambiguous. The CDR3 sequence is 15 residues long. Trimming pared 0 bases from V and 4 bases from J, leaving 14 bases between. CDR1 and CDR2 from the germline V gene are SGHDT and YYEEEE. The CDR3 bases are TGTGCCAGCAGCTTGGACCCCCTAGGATCTTACGAGCAGTACTTC. Residues: CASSLDPLGSYEQYF.

The gene calls are TRBV19 and TRBJ2-7; D is ambiguous. The germline V and J ends were trimmed by 3 bases and 6 bases, with 18 bases remaining between them. This CDR3 spans 15 amino acids. Germline CDR1 and CDR2: LNHDA and SQIVND (reference sequence). The CDR3 DNA follows: TGTGCCAGTAGTATTACTTCGGGCAGGCCCGTCGAGCAGTACTTC. Protein sequence: CASSITSGRPVEQYF.

The chain recombines TRBV7-3 with TRBJ2-3; 14 positions match TRBD2. After removal of 5 bases from V and 1 base from J, the junction contained 5 bases not matched to a gene. Germline V gene sequence: CDR1 SGHTA, CDR2 FQGTGA. The CDR3 extends over 17 amino acids. The CDR3 bases are TGTGCCAGCAGCCTGAGGGGACTAGCGGGAGGCACAGATACGCAGTATTTT. It translates to CASSLRGLAGGTDTQYF.

The gene calls are TRBV19 and TRBJ2-1; 7 bases align to TRBD2. Germline-derived CDR1 and CDR2 are LNHDA and SQIVND (reference sequence). This CDR3 comprises 14 residues. With 7 bases clipped from V and 10 bases from J, the junction kept 13 bases outside the gene matches. CDR3 protein: CASTGSSGVGEQFF. The CDR3 DNA sequence: TGTGCCAGTACGGGTTCTAGCGGCGTAGGGGAGCAGTTCTTC.

This rearrangement joins TRBV9 to TRBJ1-2; D gene ambiguous. Trimming took 0 bases from V and 6 from J, leaving 21 bases between them. The CDR3 has 17 amino acids. CDR1 and CDR2 (germline): SGDLS, YYNGEE. As DNA, the CDR3 is TGTGCCAGCAGCGTAGGGGGTGGACGGAGGGCCCTTGATGGCTACACCTTC. It specifies CASSVGGGRRALDGYTF.

The chain combines TRBV5-1 with TRBJ2-7; TRBD2 is a possible D gene (5 bases). Looked up from germline, CDR1 is SGHRS and CDR2 is YFSETQ. CDR3 length: 13 amino acids. V was pared by 2 bases and J by 3 bases, with 9 bases between. CDR3 sequence reads: CASSFGVGYEQYF. CDR3 sequence (DNA): TGCGCCAGCAGCTTCGGGGTTGGCTACGAGCAGTACTTC.

Concerning this clone: In the same sample, other DNA sequences code for this CDR3. The genes are TRBV6-4 and TRBJ2-1, with 9 bases aligning to TRBD1. V gave up 0 bases and J gave up 3 bases; unmatched junction bases: 0. Germline V gene data show CDR1 as MRHNA and CDR2 as SNTAGT. The CDR3 loop spans 15 amino acids. CDR3 sequence: CASSDSTGGYNEQFF. CDR3 sequence (DNA): TGTGCCAGCAGTGACTCGACAGGGGGCTACAATGAGCAGTTCTTC.

This rearrangement joins TRBV6-5 to TRBJ2-7; either TRBD1 or TRBD2 may supply D (5 bases each). The CDR3 consists of 14 residues. Germline V lookup: CDR1 MNHEY, CDR2 SVGAGI. V was trimmed by 6 bases and J by 2 bases, leaving 14 bases between them. In DNA, the CDR3 is TGTGCCAGCAGGCGACTGGGACCAACCTACGAGCAGTACTTC. This sequence encodes CASRRLGPTYEQYF.

This sequence joins TRBV27 and TRBJ2-6; the D is unclear. This CDR3 spans 15 amino acids. Germline lookup yields CDR1 MNHEY and CDR2 SMNVEV (reference sequence). Trimming removed 3 bases from V and 2 bases from J, with 8 bases in between. The CDR3 nucleotides are TGTGCCAGCAGTTTTATAACAGCTGGGGCCAACGTCCTGACTTTC. It specifies CASSFITAGANVLTF.

The chain links TRBV5-4 to TRBJ2-3; the D gene is possibly TRBD1 (6 bases). The CDR3 spans 16 residues. In germline, CDR1 is SGHNT, CDR2 YYREEE (reference sequence). With 1 base removed from V and 2 bases from J, the gap between germline ends came to 14 bases. CDR3 residues: CASSLFPTGSTDTQYF. DNA of the CDR3: TGTGCCAGCAGCTTGTTCCCGACAGGTTCCACAGATACGCAGTATTTT. Full variable domain (missing parts from reference TRBV5-4 and TRBJ2-3): ETGVTQSPTHLIKTRGQQVTLRCSSQSGHNTVSWYQQALGQGPQFIFQYYREEENGRGNFPPRFSGLQFPNYSSELNVNALELDDSALYLCASSLFPTGSTDTQYFGPGTRLTVL.